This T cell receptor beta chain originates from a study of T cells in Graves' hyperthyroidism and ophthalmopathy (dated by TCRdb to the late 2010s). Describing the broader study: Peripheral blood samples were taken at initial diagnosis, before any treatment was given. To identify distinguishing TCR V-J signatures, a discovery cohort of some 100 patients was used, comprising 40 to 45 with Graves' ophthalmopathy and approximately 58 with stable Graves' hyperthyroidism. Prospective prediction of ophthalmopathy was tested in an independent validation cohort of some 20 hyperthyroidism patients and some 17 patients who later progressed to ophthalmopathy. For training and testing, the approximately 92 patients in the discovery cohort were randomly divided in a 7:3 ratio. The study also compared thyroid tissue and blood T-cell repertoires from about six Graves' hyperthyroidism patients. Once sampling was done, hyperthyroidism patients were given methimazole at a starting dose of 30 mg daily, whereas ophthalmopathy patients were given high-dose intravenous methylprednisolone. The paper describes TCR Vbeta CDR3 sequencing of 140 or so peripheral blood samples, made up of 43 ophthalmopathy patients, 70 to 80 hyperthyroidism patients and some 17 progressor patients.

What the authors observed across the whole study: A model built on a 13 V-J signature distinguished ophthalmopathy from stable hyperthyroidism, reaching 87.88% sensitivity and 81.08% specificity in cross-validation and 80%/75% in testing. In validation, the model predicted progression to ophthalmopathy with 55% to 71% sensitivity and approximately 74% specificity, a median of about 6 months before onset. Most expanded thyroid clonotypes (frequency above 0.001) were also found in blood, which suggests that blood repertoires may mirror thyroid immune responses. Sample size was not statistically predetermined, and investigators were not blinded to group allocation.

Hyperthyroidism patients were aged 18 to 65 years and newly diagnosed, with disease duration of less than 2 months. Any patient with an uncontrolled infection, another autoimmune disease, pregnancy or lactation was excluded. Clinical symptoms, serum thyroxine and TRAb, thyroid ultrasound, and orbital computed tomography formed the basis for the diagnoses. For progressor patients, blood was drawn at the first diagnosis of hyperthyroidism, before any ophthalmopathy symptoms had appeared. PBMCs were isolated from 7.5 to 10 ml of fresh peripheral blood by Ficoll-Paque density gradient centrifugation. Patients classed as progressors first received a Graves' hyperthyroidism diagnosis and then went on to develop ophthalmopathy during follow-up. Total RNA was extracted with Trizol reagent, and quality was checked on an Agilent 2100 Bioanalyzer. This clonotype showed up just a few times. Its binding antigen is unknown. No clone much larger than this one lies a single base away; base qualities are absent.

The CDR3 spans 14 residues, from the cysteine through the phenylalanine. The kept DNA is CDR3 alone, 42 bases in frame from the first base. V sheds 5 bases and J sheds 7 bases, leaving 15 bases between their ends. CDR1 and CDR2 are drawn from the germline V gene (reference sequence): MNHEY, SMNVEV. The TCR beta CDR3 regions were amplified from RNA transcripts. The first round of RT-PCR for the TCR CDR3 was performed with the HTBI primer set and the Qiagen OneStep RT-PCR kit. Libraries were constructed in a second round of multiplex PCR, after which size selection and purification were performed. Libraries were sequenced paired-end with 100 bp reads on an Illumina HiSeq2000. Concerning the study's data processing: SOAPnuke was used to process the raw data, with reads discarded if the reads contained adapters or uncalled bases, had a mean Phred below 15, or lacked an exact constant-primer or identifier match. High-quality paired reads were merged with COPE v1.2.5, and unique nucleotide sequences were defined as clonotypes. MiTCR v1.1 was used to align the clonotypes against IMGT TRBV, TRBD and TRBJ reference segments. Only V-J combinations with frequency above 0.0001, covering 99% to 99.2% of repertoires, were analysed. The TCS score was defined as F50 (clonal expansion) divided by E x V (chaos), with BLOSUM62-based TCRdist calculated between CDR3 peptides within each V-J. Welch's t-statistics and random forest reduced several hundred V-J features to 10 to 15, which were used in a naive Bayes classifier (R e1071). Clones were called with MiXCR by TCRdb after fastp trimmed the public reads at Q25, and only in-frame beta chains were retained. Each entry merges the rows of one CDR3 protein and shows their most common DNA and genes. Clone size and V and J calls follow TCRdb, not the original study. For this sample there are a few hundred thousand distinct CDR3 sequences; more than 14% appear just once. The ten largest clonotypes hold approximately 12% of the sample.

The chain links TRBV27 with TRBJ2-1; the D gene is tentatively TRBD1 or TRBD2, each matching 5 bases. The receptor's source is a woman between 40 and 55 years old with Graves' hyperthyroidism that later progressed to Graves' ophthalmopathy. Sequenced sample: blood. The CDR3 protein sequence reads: CASSPSGTSNEQFF. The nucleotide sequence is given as TGTGCCAGCAGTCCTTCCGGGACCTCTAATGAGCAGTTCTTC.